This passage covers 17 T cell receptor beta chains from one sample sequenced in a study of blood T cell repertoires in COVID-19. The table came from immunoSEQ multiplex PCR; TCRdb's copy has only in-frame clones and leaves some out. The repertoire has some 220,000 clones, about three quarters of them found once; the top ten carry about 7%. The source material was peripheral blood. The origin of the receptors is a woman aged 70 to 79 with acute or convalescent COVID-19.

The rearrangement joins TRBV5-1 to TRBJ1-1; TRBD1 agrees at 9 bases. The germline V gene has CDR1 SGHRS and CDR2 YFSETQ. The CDR3 spans 13 residues. The V and J ends lost 4 bases and 7 bases, in that order; junction bases with no gene match: 5. CDR3 bases: TGCGCCAGCAGCGGACAGGGGAGCGGTGAAGCTTTCTTT. It specifies CASSGQGSGEAFF.

V gene TRBV29-1 combines with J gene TRBJ2-1; TRBD2 is a possible D gene (6 bases). The germline V gene has CDR1 SQVTM and CDR2 ANQGSEA. V lost 4 bases, J lost 0 bases, and 19 bases lay in between. This CDR3 has 17 residues. The CDR3 region has the DNA TGCAGCGTTGTGGGGACCCCGGGGGAGAGCTCCTACAATGAGCAGTTCTTC. Protein sequence: CSVVGTPGESSYNEQFF.

The chain recombines TRBV7-3 with TRBJ2-1; TRBD2 is a possible D gene (6 bases). The germline gives CDR1 SGHTA, CDR2 FQGTGA. The CDR3 is made up of 16 amino acids. Trimming removed 1 base at V and 1 base at J, with 11 bases between. CDR3 amino acids: CASSLRAGRSYNEQFF. The CDR3 bases are TGTGCCAGCAGCTTAAGGGCGGGGAGGTCCTACAATGAGCAGTTCTTC.

The CDR3 DNA sequence: TGTGCCAGCAGCCAAGATACAGGGGTCCACAATGAGCAGTTCTTC. Protein product: CASSQDTGVHNEQFF. V is TRBV3-1 (or the pseudogene TRBV3-2) and J is TRBJ2-1; 7 nucleotides match TRBD1. This CDR3 comprises 15 residues. Per germline, CDR1 LGHDT and CDR2 YNNKEL (reference sequence). The J segment lost 5 bases and the V segment lost 0 bases, leaving 4 bases of the junction unmatched.

The sample holds a few counts of this clone. The chain uses TRBV11-1 and TRBJ1-4; D unresolved. Germline CDR1 is SGHAT and CDR2 is FQDESV (reference sequence). CDR3 length: 16 amino acids. Trimming took off 5 bases at V and 7 bases at J, with 20 bases between the two ends. CDR3 region: CASSPQREQAGEKLFF. The DNA of the CDR3 is TGTGCCAGCAGCCCGCAACGAGAGCAGGCCGGTGAAAAACTGTTTTTT.

The chain joins TRBV29-1 to TRBJ1-4, with D unclear. Germline V lookup: CDR1 SQVTM, CDR2 ANQGSEA. The CDR3 contains 13 residues. V was clipped by 0 bases and J by 8 bases, with 10 bases between them. CDR3: CSVEDLSREKLFF. The CDR3 bases are TGCAGCGTTGAAGATCTGAGCCGAGAAAAACTGTTTTTT.

V usage is TRBV27 and J usage is TRBJ2-5; 15 bases agree with TRBD2. V lost 5 bases, J lost 7 bases, and 14 bases stayed unmatched. The CDR3 loop spans 18 amino acids. Germline CDR1 is MNHEY and CDR2 is SMNVEV (reference sequence). The CDR3 region is CASSPGTSGGRFIVTQYF. The CDR3 bases are TGTGCCAGCAGTCCCGGGACTAGCGGGGGGCGTTTCATAGTGACCCAGTACTTC.

The V and J genes are TRBV7-3 and TRBJ2-2; D gene unclear. Germline values: CDR1 SGHTA, CDR2 FQGTGA. Between the trimmed V and J ends, which lost 2 bases and 4 bases, there was a span of 5 bases. The length of the CDR3 is 13 residues. The CDR3 bases are TGTGCCAGCAGCTTAGTCAGCACCGGGGAGCTGTTTTTT. Protein sequence: CASSLVSTGELFF.

V is TRBV19 and J is TRBJ2-2, with a weak D call TRBD2 (5 bases). Deletions cut 6 bases from V and 7 bases from J, with 9 bases between. The V gene's germline CDR1 is LNHDA and CDR2 SQIVND (reference sequence). This CDR3 spans 12 amino acids. The CDR3 spells CASSLEGGELFF. The CDR3, as DNA: TGTGCCAGTAGCCTAGAGGGCGGGGAGCTGTTTTTT. The full variable domain, rest sourced from reference TRBV19 and TRBJ2-2, is DGGITQSPKYLFRKEGQNVTLSCEQNLNHDAMYWYRQDPGQGLRLIYYSQIVNDFQKGDIAEGYSVSREKKESFPLTVTSAQKNPTAFYLCASSLEGGELFFGEGSRLTVL.

J is TRBJ1-1 and V is TRBV5-4; possibly TRBD1 for D (6 bases). The CDR3 extends over 15 amino acids. The germline CDR1 and CDR2 sequences are SGHNT and YYREEE (reference sequence). The V and J ends lost 6 bases and 7 bases respectively, with 22 bases between them. CDR3 nucleotides: TGTGCCAGCACCACGAGGGGGGGGGCGCTTGGTGAAGCTTTCTTT. Its translation: CASTTRGGALGEAFF.

The gene calls are TRBV12-5 and TRBJ2-7; 10 nucleotides match TRBD1. V trimming: 5 bases; J trimming: 4 bases; junction bases outside the gene matches: 11. There are 16 residues in the CDR3. CDR1 is LGHNT, CDR2 FRNRAP, per germline. CDR3 DNA sequence: TGTGCTAGTGGTAATAATCAGGGACAGGGGCTATACGAGCAGTACTTC. Translating gives CASGNNQGQGLYEQYF.

V is TRBV19 and J is TRBJ2-2; unclear D gene. CDR1 is LNHDA and CDR2 is SQIVND in the germline V gene (reference sequence). The V end lost 1 base, the J end lost 1 base, and 16 bases lay between the germline ends. This CDR3 spans 18 amino acids. The chain's CDR3 is CASSIGARSAGNTGELFF. The DNA of the CDR3 is TGTGCCAGTAGTATAGGGGCACGGTCGGCAGGGAACACCGGGGAGCTGTTTTTT.

This clone was recorded once. V and J are TRBV5-1 and TRBJ2-3; D is unresolved. V was cut by 0 bases and J by 0 bases, with 8 bases left in between. CDR1 is SGHRS and CDR2 is YFSETQ in the germline V gene. This CDR3 comprises 15 residues. The CDR3 sequence: CASSLGSPSTDTQYF. The CDR3 DNA follows: TGCGCCAGCAGCTTGGGAAGCCCTAGCACAGATACGCAGTATTTT.

The gene calls are TRBV6-2 or TRBV6-3 and TRBJ2-5, with 12 positions matching TRBD2. The germline V gene has CDR1 MNHEY and CDR2 SVGEGT. The V segment lost 1 base and the J segment 2 bases; nucleotides outside the gene matches: 8. The CDR3 spans 18 residues. The CDR3 protein is CASSYFSSGGDPQETQYF. In DNA form, the CDR3 reads TGTGCCAGCAGTTACTTTTCTAGCGGGGGGGATCCACAAGAGACCCAGTACTTC.

The chain carries TRBV19 and TRBJ1-1; 7 bases line up with TRBD1. With 5 bases clipped from V and 0 bases from J, the junction kept 6 bases outside the gene matches. The CDR3 totals 15 residues. The V gene's germline CDR1 is LNHDA and CDR2 SQIVND (reference sequence). In DNA, the CDR3 is TGTGCCAGTAGTCCGATCGACAGGGTGAACACTGAAGCTTTCTTT. Protein: CASSPIDRVNTEAFF.

The chain combines TRBV9 with TRBJ1-2; TRBD1 aligns across 7 bases. Germline CDR1 and CDR2: SGDLS and YYNGEE. V was clipped by 3 bases and J by 6 bases; unmatched bases: 8. CDR3 length: 14 amino acids. The CDR3 coding sequence is TGTGCCAGCAGCGCCGGGACAGCACTCAATGGCTACACCTTC. The encoded protein is CASSAGTALNGYTF.

V gene TRBV5-6 combines with J gene TRBJ2-7; tentatively, D is TRBD1 (5 bases). The germline gives CDR1 SGHDT, CDR2 YYEEEE. The CDR3 consists of 13 residues. Trimming removed 1 base from V and 2 bases from J, with 7 bases in between. CDR3 sequence reads: CASSLRQTYEQYV. CDR3 DNA: TGTGCCAGCAGCTTGAGACAGACCTACGAGCAGTACGTC.